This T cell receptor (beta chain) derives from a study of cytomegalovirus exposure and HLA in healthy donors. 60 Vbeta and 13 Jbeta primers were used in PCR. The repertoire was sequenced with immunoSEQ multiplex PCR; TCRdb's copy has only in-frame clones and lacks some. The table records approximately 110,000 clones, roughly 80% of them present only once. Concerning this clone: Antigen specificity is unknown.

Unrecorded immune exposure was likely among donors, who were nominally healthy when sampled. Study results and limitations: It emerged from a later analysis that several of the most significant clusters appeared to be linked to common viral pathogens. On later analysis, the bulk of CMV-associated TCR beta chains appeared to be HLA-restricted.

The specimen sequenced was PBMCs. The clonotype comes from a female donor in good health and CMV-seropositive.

CDR3 nucleotides: TGTGCCAGCTCACCGGCCCCCCGGACAGTACTAAACACCATATATTTT. Encoded protein: CASSPAPRTVLNTIYF. The chain has TRBV18 and TRBJ1-3; weak D call: TRBD1 (6 bases). Deletions cut 3 bases from V and 6 bases from J, with 18 bases between. Germline V gene data show CDR1 as KGHSH and CDR2 as LQKENI. The CDR3 spans 16 residues.